Shown below are 22 T cell receptor beta chains from a single sample sequenced in a study of blood T cell repertoires in COVID-19. This table comes from immunoSEQ multiplex PCR, and its TCRdb copy is limited to in-frame clones, with some not included. The sample records around 230,000 clones, approximately 75% being singletons. Sequences were obtained from PBMCs or T cells enriched from blood (not recorded which). These receptors all stem from a middle-aged man who had recovered from COVID-19.

The CDR3, as DNA: TGTGCCAGCTCGCCCGACAGGATTGGATCACCCCTCCACTTT. Protein sequence: CASSPDRIGSPLHF. The gene calls are TRBV18 and TRBJ1-6; tentative D call: TRBD1 (6 bases). Germline values: CDR1 KGHSH, CDR2 LQKENI. The V gene lost 6 bases and the J gene lost 10 bases, with 16 bases spanning the gap. This CDR3 region has 14 residues.

The CDR3 DNA reads TGTGCCAGCAGCTCCCCCAGCGGGGGGAATACCGGGGAGCTGTTTTTT. This gives the protein CASSSPSGGNTGELFF. V is TRBV11-1 and J is TRBJ2-2, with TRBD2 matching over 9 bases. The CDR3 consists of 16 residues. The germline CDR1 and CDR2 sequences are SGHAT and FQDESV (reference sequence). With V trimmed by 4 bases and J by 5 bases, 8 bases remained unmatched.

The chain uses TRBV2 and TRBJ1-6, with a tentative D call TRBD1 (5 bases). V dropped 7 bases and J dropped 7 bases, with 8 bases sitting between them. The CDR3 is 12 amino acids. CDR1 is SNHLY and CDR2 is FYNNEI in the germline V gene. CDR3 sequence reads: CASIRQNSPLHF. The CDR3 DNA sequence: TGTGCCAGCATAAGACAGAATTCACCCCTCCACTTT.

This clone was seen more than once but under ten times. The chain employs TRBV12-5 and TRBJ1-2, with 10 bases that match TRBD1. With V trimmed by 4 bases and J by 1 base, 6 bases remained unmatched. CDR1 LGHNT and CDR2 FRNRAP come from the germline V gene. This CDR3 contains 16 residues. The CDR3 here is CASGSPTGGLNYGYTF. CDR3 in DNA: TGTGCTAGTGGTTCCCCGACAGGGGGCCTTAACTATGGCTACACCTTC. Variable domain in full (rest from reference TRBV12-5 and TRBJ1-2): DARVTQTPRHKVTEMGQEVTMRCQPILGHNTVFWYRQTMMQGLELLAYFRNRAPLDDSGMPKDRFSAEMPDATLATLKIQPSEPRDSAVYFCASGSPTGGLNYGYTFGSGTRLTVV.

The rearrangement links TRBV2 to TRBJ2-4, with 7 positions matching TRBD1. V was clipped by 8 bases and J by 6 bases; unmatched bases: 25. Looked up from germline, CDR1 is SNHLY and CDR2 is FYNNEI. This CDR3 is 19 amino acids long. CDR3 sequence reads: CASETDQTFNRGGLNIQYF. In DNA, the CDR3 is TGTGCCAGCGAAACCGACCAGACCTTCAACAGGGGCGGATTAAACATTCAGTACTTC.

The chain carries TRBV6-5 and TRBJ1-1; possible D gene TRBD1, 6 bases. V was cut by 7 bases and J by 5 bases, with 20 bases left in between. Germline CDR1 is MNHEY and CDR2 is SVGAGI. The CDR3 is 15 amino acids. The CDR3 DNA is TGTGCCAGCACCTACCTCCAGGGGCGCGTAACTGAAGCTTTCTTT. Translation: CASTYLQGRVTEAFF.

The chain carries TRBV19 and TRBJ1-5; 10 bases match TRBD1. This CDR3 is built from 17 residues. CDR1 and CDR2 (germline): LNHDA, SQIVND (reference sequence). V trimming: 2 bases; J trimming: 9 bases; junction bases outside the gene matches: 13. CDR3 in DNA: TGTGCCAGTAGTATAAGCAGAAGGGGACAGGGGCCAGGGCCCCAGCATTTT. Protein: CASSISRRGQGPGPQHF.

The chain employs TRBV3-1 (or the pseudogene TRBV3-2) and TRBJ2-3, with TRBD2 matching over 7 bases. Germline CDR1 is LGHDT and CDR2 is YNNKEL (reference sequence). V trimming: 3 bases; J trimming: 4 bases; junction bases outside the gene matches: 7. The CDR3 sequence is 15 residues long. The CDR3 is CASSHTGEGADTQYF. CDR3 DNA: TGTGCCAGCAGCCATACGGGGGAGGGCGCAGATACGCAGTATTTT.

V gene TRBV5-6 combines with J gene TRBJ2-1, with a tentative D call TRBD1 (6 bases). Trimming took 4 bases from V and 5 from J, leaving 13 bases between them. The CDR3 runs 14 residues. The V gene's germline CDR1 is SGHDT and CDR2 YYEEEE. The CDR3 nucleotides read TGTGCCAGCAGCAAGGGGGAGCTTCACAATGAGCAGTTCTTC. It codes for CASSKGELHNEQFF.

The chain couples TRBV5-1 to TRBJ2-1; D is perhaps TRBD2 (5 bases). The V gene's germline CDR1 is SGHRS and CDR2 YFSETQ. The CDR3 consists of 16 residues. V lost 4 bases and J 3 bases, leaving 17 bases between the germline ends. The CDR3 here is CASSLLPTSGYNEQFF. DNA for the CDR3: TGCGCCAGCAGCCTTCTTCCGACCAGCGGCTACAATGAGCAGTTCTTC.

Worth noting for this clone: The sample has other DNA sequences that encode this CDR3 too. The rearrangement joins TRBV11-2 to TRBJ2-7; D is perhaps TRBD2 (5 bases). Trimming stripped 1 base from V and 7 bases from J, with 11 bases between. CDR3 length: 13 amino acids. Germline-derived CDR1 and CDR2 are SGHAT and FQNNGV. The CDR3 DNA is TGTGCCAGCAGCTTAGTGACGGGCGGGGAGCAGTACTTC. Amino acids: CASSLVTGGEQYF.

The chain uses TRBV30 and TRBJ1-4; a possible D gene is TRBD1 (6 bases). The CDR3 consists of 15 residues. Trimming pared 5 bases from V and 5 bases from J, leaving 18 bases between. CDR1 is GTSNPN and CDR2 is SVGIG in the germline V gene (reference sequence). CDR3: CAWGRGGLGNEKLFF. The CDR3 nucleotides are TGTGCCTGGGGTAGGGGGGGATTGGGGAATGAAAAACTGTTTTTT. The full variable domain, its missing parts supplied by reference TRBV30 and TRBJ1-4, is SQTIHQWPATLVQPVGSPLSLECTVEGTSNPNLYWYRQAAGRGLQLLFYSVGIGQISSEVPQNLSASRPQDRQFILSSKKLLLSDSGFYLCAWGRGGLGNEKLFFGSGTQLSVL.

V is TRBV10-3 and J is TRBJ1-5; no clear D. Germline assignment: CDR1 ENHRY and CDR2 SYGVKD. The CDR3 length is 15 residues. The V gene lost 0 bases and the J gene lost 8 bases, with 14 bases spanning the gap. In nucleotides, the CDR3 is TGTGCCATCAGTGAGTCGGGGAACAGCGGGAAGCCCCAGCATTTT. Protein product: CAISESGNSGKPQHF.

The J gene is TRBJ2-7, the V gene TRBV3-1 (or the pseudogene TRBV3-2), with D perhaps matching TRBD1 (6 bases). V shed 0 bases and J shed 1 base, with 10 bases lying between them. The length of the CDR3 is 15 residues. Germline V gene sequence: CDR1 LGHDT, CDR2 YNNKEL (reference sequence). CDR3 sequence: CASSQEGQPSYEQYF. In DNA form, the CDR3 reads TGTGCCAGCAGCCAAGAAGGACAGCCTTCCTACGAGCAGTACTTC.

The chain recombines TRBV19 with TRBJ1-1, with 7 bases identical to TRBD1. CDR3 size: 14 residues. V dropped 5 bases and J dropped 2; count of bases not matched to a gene: 5. Germline CDR1 and CDR2: LNHDA and SQIVND (reference sequence). The CDR3 coding sequence is TGTGCCAGTAGTCATGGGACAGCAAACACTGAAGCTTTCTTT. Protein sequence: CASSHGTANTEAFF.

The rearrangement uses TRBV19 and TRBJ2-2, with TRBD2 as a possible D gene (6 bases). The CDR3 has 17 amino acids. V lost 4 bases to trimming and J lost 0 bases, with 15 bases between them. CDR1 is LNHDA and CDR2 is SQIVND in the germline V gene (reference sequence). CDR3 sequence reads: CASSNLFGSTNTGELFF. The CDR3 DNA is TGTGCCAGTAGTAATTTATTCGGGAGTACGAACACCGGGGAGCTGTTTTTT.

The chain employs TRBV12-5 and TRBJ2-5; TRBD2 might be the D (5 bases). The CDR3 spans 14 residues. Per the germline V gene, CDR1 is LGHNT and CDR2 is FRNRAP. V was pared by 7 bases and J by 4 bases, with 16 bases between. CDR3 in amino acids: CASAAGFGVETQYF. The CDR3 coding sequence is TGTGCTAGTGCCGCAGGATTCGGGGTAGAGACCCAGTACTTC.

The rearrangement links TRBV27 to TRBJ2-5, with 9 bases aligning to TRBD2. Germline V gene sequence: CDR1 MNHEY, CDR2 SMNVEV (reference sequence). The CDR3 has 18 amino acids. The junction had 21 bases not matched to a gene; V was cut back by 8 bases and J by 5 bases. Written as DNA, the CDR3 is TGTGCCAGCCGCCAAACTCGGAGGAGCGGGGGGTCGGGGGAGACCCAGTACTTC. Residues: CASRQTRRSGGSGETQYF.

The chain links TRBV7-6 to TRBJ1-4; D gene unclear. V dropped 5 bases and J dropped 0 bases, with 7 bases sitting between them. In germline, CDR1 is SGHVS, CDR2 FNYEAQ. The CDR3 contains 14 residues. CDR3 sequence reads: CASSHYATNEKLFF. DNA for the CDR3: TGTGCCAGCAGCCACTATGCAACTAATGAAAAACTGTTTTTT.

The chain joins TRBV24-1 to TRBJ2-7; 8 bases line up with TRBD1. V was clipped by 12 bases and J by 5 bases; unmatched bases: 5. The V gene's germline CDR1 is KGHDR and CDR2 SFDVKD. The CDR3 runs 11 residues. The CDR3 DNA sequence: TGTGCCTATGGGACAGGTGACGAGCAGTACTTC. Translating gives CAYGTGDEQYF.

The V gene is TRBV5-6, the J gene TRBJ2-3; 10 nucleotides match TRBD2. The V gene's germline CDR1 is SGHDT and CDR2 YYEEEE. The V and J ends lost 0 bases and 13 bases, in that order; junction bases with no gene match: 2. This CDR3 is 12 amino acids long. The CDR3 is CASSLGLAGEYF. CDR3 nucleotide sequence: TGTGCCAGCAGCTTGGGGCTAGCGGGAGAGTATTTT.

J is TRBJ2-7 and V is TRBV27; 8 bases match TRBD1. This CDR3 is 17 amino acids long. The germline V gene has CDR1 MNHEY and CDR2 SMNVEV (reference sequence). V lost 5 bases to trimming and J lost 6 bases; unmatched junction nucleotides: 18. The CDR3 here is CASSQAGRTGRGLEQYF. The CDR3 DNA reads as TGTGCCAGCAGTCAGGCCGGACGGACAGGGAGAGGGCTCGAGCAGTACTTC.